A single sample gave rise to the 32 T cell receptor beta chains below, sequenced in a study of CD8 T cells in Susac syndrome. With random hexamers, reverse transcription was performed on 0.5 to 1 ug of RNA. One entry per CDR3 protein, called by TCRdb with MiXCR from the immunoSEQ multiplex PCR reads. The repertoire has roughly 170,000 distinct CDR3 sequences, 93% of them found once; the top ten carry around 0.1%. Sequenced material: CD4+ T cells from PBMCs. The receptors shown here come from a human donor with multiple sclerosis.

The chain couples TRBV10-3 to TRBJ2-7; D unresolved. Germline CDR1 is ENHRY and CDR2 is SYGVKD. The CDR3 extends over 14 amino acids. V was pared by 0 bases and J by 2 bases, with 8 bases between. In DNA form, the CDR3 reads TGTGCCATCAGTGAGTCGAAACTAACCTACGAGCAGTACTTC. Translating gives CAISESKLTYEQYF.

The J gene is TRBJ1-2, the V gene TRBV20-1; TRBD1 matches 8 bases. Germline values: CDR1 DFQATT, CDR2 SNEGSKA (reference sequence). The CDR3 length is 16 residues. J was trimmed by 7 bases and V by 0 bases; bases with no gene match: 13. As DNA, the CDR3 is TGCAGTGCTAGAGATTCGGGGGCAGGGGGCGAGGGTGGCTACACCTTC. Residues: CSARDSGAGGEGGYTF.

The chain uses TRBV6-5 and TRBJ1-1; TRBD1 matches at 8 bases. There are 14 residues in the CDR3. The ends lost 5 bases at V and 1 base at J; junction bases unmatched: 3. Germline values: CDR1 MNHEY, CDR2 SVGAGI. The chain's CDR3 is CASSHDRGNTEAFF. CDR3 sequence (DNA): TGTGCCAGCAGTCACGACAGGGGGAACACTGAAGCTTTCTTT.

The chain couples TRBV19 to TRBJ1-5; 7 bases are shared with TRBD1. CDR1 LNHDA and CDR2 SQIVND come from the germline V gene (reference sequence). Trimming took 8 bases from V and 6 from J; bases not matched to a gene: 10. The CDR3 covers 14 residues. In nucleotides, the CDR3 is TGTGCCAGTTCTACGGACAGGTTCGGTCAGCCCCAGCATTTT. Translating gives CASSTDRFGQPQHF.

The chain employs TRBV7-9 and TRBJ1-4; tentative D call: TRBD1 (6 bases). CDR3 length: 14 amino acids. Germline V CDR1 and CDR2: SEHNR, FQNEAQ (reference sequence). The V end lost 5 bases, the J end lost 3 bases, and 10 bases lay between the germline ends. This CDR3 is CASSLRTANEKLFF. The CDR3 DNA is TGTGCCAGCAGCCTCAGGACAGCTAATGAAAAACTGTTTTTT.

V gene TRBV6-2 or TRBV6-3 combines with J gene TRBJ2-5, with TRBD1 matching 10 bases. Trimming at V came to 5 bases and at J to 5 bases, leaving 8 bases not matched to a gene. In germline, CDR1 is MNHEY, CDR2 SVGEGT. CDR3 length: 15 residues. This CDR3 is CASSRQGAGVETQYF. As DNA, the CDR3 is TGTGCCAGCAGTCGACAGGGGGCGGGAGTGGAGACCCAGTACTTC.

This chain connects TRBV3-1 to TRBJ2-7, with TRBD1 as a possible D gene (5 bases). The V and J ends lost 2 bases and 0 bases respectively, with 8 bases between them. CDR3 length: 14 amino acids. Looked up from germline, CDR1 is LGHDT and CDR2 is YNNKEL (reference sequence). CDR3 sequence: CASSQQGISYEQYF. DNA of the CDR3: TGTGCCAGCAGCCAACAGGGAATCTCCTACGAGCAGTACTTC.

The J gene is TRBJ2-1, the V gene TRBV2; no reliable D call. Deletions cut 8 bases from V and 0 bases from J, with 11 bases between. CDR3 size: 14 residues. Germline V gene sequence: CDR1 SNHLY, CDR2 FYNNEI. The CDR3 coding sequence is TGTGCCAGCGTCAGGCAGAGCTCCTACAATGAGCAGTTCTTC. This gives the protein CASVRQSSYNEQFF.

The chain joins TRBV12-5 to TRBJ1-1, with 7 bases identical to TRBD1. The CDR3 totals 15 residues. Germline V gene sequence: CDR1 LGHNT, CDR2 FRNRAP. The V and J ends lost 2 bases and 5 bases, in that order; junction bases with no gene match: 8. CDR3 nucleotides: TGTGCTAGTGGTTTGAGAGTGGCCAGGGGGACTGAAGCTTTCTTT. Encoded protein: CASGLRVARGTEAFF.

J is TRBJ1-5 and V is TRBV20-1; D remains ambiguous. The CDR3 totals 13 residues. Germline V lookup: CDR1 DFQATT, CDR2 SNEGSKA (reference sequence). The V and J ends lost 0 bases and 6 bases respectively, with 9 bases between them. CDR3 in amino acids: CSARDVGFQPQHF. For the CDR3, the DNA is TGCAGTGCTAGAGACGTGGGATTTCAGCCCCAGCATTTT.

V and J are TRBV6-6 and TRBJ2-1; D unresolved. Germline V lookup: CDR1 MNHNY, CDR2 SVGAGI (reference sequence). This CDR3 has 10 residues. Trimming left V 5 bases short and J 5 bases short, with 1 base between. The CDR3 protein is CASSDNEQFF. The DNA for the CDR3 is TGTGCCAGCAGTGACAATGAGCAGTTCTTC.

The gene calls are TRBV3-1 and TRBJ2-5; D gene unclear. The CDR3 is made up of 12 amino acids. Germline values: CDR1 LGHDT, CDR2 YNNKEL (reference sequence). Trimming shortened V by 0 bases and J by 6 bases, and 5 bases separated the two germline ends. Here the CDR3 reads CASSQDQQTQYF. The CDR3 coding sequence is TGTGCCAGCAGCCAAGATCAACAGACCCAGTACTTC.

The chain uses TRBV30 and TRBJ2-7, with 9 nucleotides matching TRBD1. V dropped 0 bases and J dropped 6; count of bases not matched to a gene: 9. Germline loops: CDR1 GTSNPN, CDR2 SVGIG (reference sequence). CDR3 length: 15 amino acids. As DNA, the CDR3 is TGTGCCTGGAGTGTACCTGGGACAGGGTCGGGCGAGCAGTACTTC. Its translation: CAWSVPGTGSGEQYF.

The rearrangement uses TRBV5-1 and TRBJ1-4, with D hard to call. Trimming stripped 0 bases from V and 8 bases from J, with 11 bases between. The germline V gene has CDR1 SGHRS and CDR2 YFSETQ. The CDR3 runs to 14 residues. The CDR3 spells CASSLEPSGEKLFF. In nucleotides, the CDR3 is TGCGCCAGCAGCTTGGAGCCGTCCGGCGAAAAACTGTTTTTT.

This chain links TRBV12-5 with TRBJ2-1; no definite D call. From germline, CDR1 is LGHNT and CDR2 FRNRAP. The V end lost 8 bases, the J end lost 0 bases, and 14 bases lay between the germline ends. This CDR3 has 15 residues. CDR3 in DNA: TGTGCTAGTTCTTTTGGCGAGAGCTCCTACAATGAGCAGTTCTTC. Translating it yields CASSFGESSYNEQFF.

The rearrangement uses TRBV28 and TRBJ2-3; D might be TRBD1 (6 bases). Germline CDR1 reads MDHEN; CDR2 reads SYDVKM. The ends were cut back, 4 bases at V and 0 bases at J, with 8 bases in the middle. This CDR3 spans 14 amino acids. CDR3 amino acids: CASSSGQSTDTQYF. In DNA, the CDR3 is TGTGCCAGCAGTTCAGGACAGAGCACAGATACGCAGTATTTT.

The chain joins TRBV30 to TRBJ2-7, with D tentatively TRBD2 (6 bases). The CDR3 loop spans 15 amino acids. Germline CDR1 is GTSNPN and CDR2 is SVGIG (reference sequence). The V end lost 1 base, the J end lost 1 base, and 14 bases lay between the germline ends. The DNA for the CDR3 is TGTGCCTGGAGTGCCCTTCAGGAGGGTTCCTACGAGCAGTACTTC. It encodes CAWSALQEGSYEQYF.

This chain joins TRBV19 and TRBJ2-5, with 8 positions matching TRBD1. V trimming: 5 bases; J trimming: 5 bases; junction bases outside the gene matches: 7. The CDR3 consists of 14 residues. Germline CDR1 reads LNHDA; CDR2 reads SQIVND (reference sequence). The CDR3 reads CASSPGQGEETQYF. The CDR3 nucleotides are TGTGCCAGTAGTCCCGGACAGGGTGAGGAGACCCAGTACTTC.

The chain uses TRBV5-1 and TRBJ1-1; TRBD1 agrees at 9 bases. The CDR3 is 12 residues long. With V trimmed by 4 bases and J by 7 bases, 2 bases remained unmatched. Germline V gene data show CDR1 as SGHRS and CDR2 as YFSETQ. CDR3 loop: CASSLDRGEAFF. CDR3 in DNA: TGCGCCAGCAGCCTGGACAGGGGTGAAGCTTTCTTT.

CDR3 DNA sequence: TGTGCCACCACACTCCTCAGGGACACTGAAGCTTTCTTT. Amino acid sequence: CATTLLRDTEAFF. V and J are TRBV2 and TRBJ1-1, with TRBD1 as a possible D gene (5 bases). V lost 10 bases and J 3 bases, leaving 15 bases between the germline ends. Germline-derived CDR1 and CDR2 are SNHLY and FYNNEI. The CDR3 has 13 amino acids.

This clonotype has just one count. CDR3 residues: CASSRTRSYEQYF. The CDR3 nucleotides are TGTGCCAGCAGTCGGACTAGATCTTACGAGCAGTACTTC. This rearrangement joins TRBV12-3 or TRBV12-4 to TRBJ2-7, with 7 bases matching TRBD2. With V trimmed by 5 bases and J by 4 bases, 5 bases remained unmatched. The CDR3 runs 13 residues.

The V gene is TRBV20-1, the J gene TRBJ2-7; weak D call: TRBD2 (5 bases). The CDR3 consists of 11 residues. V lost 5 bases to trimming and J lost 5 bases, with 10 bases between them. CDR1 and CDR2 from the germline V gene are DFQATT and SNEGSKA (reference sequence). The CDR3 DNA reads as TGCAGTGCTTCCGGGGTGGACGAGCAGTACTTC. It translates to CSASGVDEQYF.

The V call is TRBV3-1, the J call TRBJ2-1; unclear D gene. The V gene's germline CDR1 is LGHDT and CDR2 YNNKEL (reference sequence). The CDR3 sequence is 13 residues long. V lost 0 bases to trimming and J lost 9 bases, with 9 bases between them. CDR3 nucleotide sequence: TGTGCCAGCAGCCAAGATAGGGTTGGTGAGCAGTTCTTC. The encoded protein is CASSQDRVGEQFF.

The chain couples TRBV27 to TRBJ2-6, with D possibly matching TRBD2 (5 bases). The CDR3 is 14 residues long. Trimming pared 8 bases from V and 4 bases from J, leaving 12 bases between. The V gene's germline CDR1 is MNHEY and CDR2 SMNVEV (reference sequence). This chain's CDR3 is CASARAAGANVLTF. The CDR3 bases are TGTGCCAGCGCGAGGGCAGCAGGGGCCAACGTCCTGACTTTC.

The rearrangement links TRBV10-3 to TRBJ2-3, with 11 bases lining up with TRBD2. From germline, CDR1 is ENHRY and CDR2 SYGVKD. The CDR3 spans 15 residues. The V gene end was trimmed by 10 bases and the J gene end by 7 bases; junction bases not matched to a gene: 13. As DNA, the CDR3 is TGTGCCACCGTGGATCTAGCGGGGGGCCAGAATACGCAGTATTTT. Residues: CATVDLAGGQNTQYF.

V usage is TRBV6-2 or TRBV6-3 and J usage is TRBJ1-1; D gene uncertain. CDR3 length: 13 residues. CDR1 is MNHEY, CDR2 SVGEGT, per germline. V lost 7 bases and J lost 5, with 14 bases in between. This CDR3 is CASKEYVGTEAFF. The CDR3 DNA follows: TGTGCCAGCAAAGAATACGTGGGGACTGAAGCTTTCTTT.

The chain couples TRBV27 to TRBJ1-4; no definite D call. The germline CDR1 and CDR2 sequences are MNHEY and SMNVEV (reference sequence). V lost 6 bases and J 0 bases, leaving 8 bases between the germline ends. The CDR3 extends over 14 amino acids. CDR3 in DNA: TGTGCCAGCAGGTTTTCTGCAACTAATGAAAAACTGTTTTTT. It encodes CASRFSATNEKLFF.

This chain connects TRBV30 to TRBJ2-3; no clear D. V lost 0 bases, J lost 3 bases, and 1 base lay in between. The CDR3 extends over 11 amino acids. Per germline, CDR1 GTSNPN and CDR2 SVGIG (reference sequence). The CDR3 loop is CAWSVTDTQYF. CDR3 bases: TGTGCCTGGAGTGTAACAGATACGCAGTATTTT. The complete variable domain, with remaining parts taken from reference TRBV30 and TRBJ2-3, reads SQTIHQWPATLVQPVGSPLSLECTVEGTSNPNLYWYRQAAGRGLQLLFYSVGIGQISSEVPQNLSASRPQDRQFILSSKKLLLSDSGFYLCAWSVTDTQYFGPGTRLTVL.

The chain is built from TRBV2 and TRBJ2-1; maybe TRBD1 (6 bases). Looked up from germline, CDR1 is SNHLY and CDR2 is FYNNEI. The CDR3 loop spans 14 amino acids. Trimming took off 4 bases at V and 3 bases at J, with 10 bases between the two ends. The CDR3 DNA sequence: TGTGCCAGCAGTGGGGACAACTACTACAATGAGCAGTTCTTC. Protein product: CASSGDNYYNEQFF.

The gene calls are TRBV4-1 and TRBJ2-1, with D possibly matching TRBD2 (5 bases). The germline CDR1 and CDR2 sequences are MGHRA and YSYEKL. V shed 2 bases and J shed 9 bases, with 20 bases lying between them. This CDR3 spans 16 amino acids. The CDR3 loop is CASSQTRLGGRGEQFF. CDR3 bases: TGCGCCAGCAGCCAAACTCGCTTAGGAGGACGGGGTGAGCAGTTCTTC.

This clonotype showed up just once. V is TRBV5-6 and J is TRBJ1-1; D is uncertain. Germline V gives CDR1 SGHDT, CDR2 YYEEEE. The V end was cut by 2 bases, the J end by 2 bases, with 10 bases between. This CDR3 region has 14 residues. Here the CDR3 DNA reads TGTGCCAGCAGCTTAATTCTAGTAAACACTGAAGCTTTCTTT. This translates into CASSLILVNTEAFF.

This rearrangement joins TRBV18 to TRBJ1-2; a weak D match, TRBD1 (5 bases). This CDR3 has 13 amino acids. Germline CDR1 reads KGHSH; CDR2 reads LQKENI. V was pared by 4 bases and J by 4 bases, with 10 bases between. The CDR3 DNA sequence: TGTGCCAGCTCACTGGACACCCGCTATGGCTACACCTTC. Translated, it gives CASSLDTRYGYTF.